This entry lists 21 T cell receptor beta chains sequenced from one sample in a study of cytomegalovirus exposure and HLA in healthy donors. Primers included in the PCR were 60 Vbeta and 13 Jbeta primers. Produced via immunoSEQ multiplex PCR; TCRdb's table is partial and in-frame only. Its table records about 170,000 clones. Source material: PBMCs. These receptor sequences come from a woman between 18 and 30 years old in good health and CMV-seropositive.

J is TRBJ2-5 and V is TRBV15; D is unclear. This CDR3 is built from 15 residues. The V gene lost 1 base and the J gene lost 0 bases, with 9 bases spanning the gap. CDR1 is LNHNV, CDR2 YYDKDF, per germline (reference sequence). CDR3 residues: CATSRAPGDQETQYF. The CDR3 nucleotides read TGTGCCACCAGCAGAGCTCCAGGCGACCAAGAGACCCAGTACTTC.

To note about this clone: The sample has other DNA sequences that encode this CDR3 too. This chain uses TRBV6-5 with TRBJ1-1, with TRBD1 matching over 7 bases. Unmatched junction bases numbered 5, after V lost 6 bases and J lost 4 bases. CDR1 and CDR2 (germline): MNHEY, SVGAGI. This CDR3 comprises 13 residues. The CDR3 region has the DNA TGTGCCAGCAGCCCTAGACAGGGCACTGAAGCTTTCTTT. Protein sequence: CASSPRQGTEAFF.

J is TRBJ1-2 and V is TRBV6-5; a possible D gene is TRBD1 (5 bases). This CDR3 region has 13 residues. V was clipped by 6 bases and J by 4 bases, with 12 bases between them. CDR1 is MNHEY and CDR2 is SVGAGI in the germline V gene. The CDR3 coding sequence is TGTGCCAGCAGAATGACAGACAGCTATGGCTACACCTTC. Its translation: CASRMTDSYGYTF.

The chain carries TRBV6-5 and TRBJ1-1; D gene uncertain. This CDR3 is 13 amino acids long. The ends were cut back, 2 bases at V and 1 base at J, with 5 bases in the middle. The germline gives CDR1 MNHEY, CDR2 SVGAGI. This CDR3 reads CASSYQENTEAFF. CDR3 bases: TGTGCCAGCAGTTACCAGGAGAACACTGAAGCTTTCTTT.

The J gene is TRBJ2-1, the V gene TRBV5-1; 10 bases match TRBD2. Germline V gives CDR1 SGHRS, CDR2 YFSETQ. This CDR3 contains 16 residues. Losses at the gene ends were 4 bases for V and 4 bases for J; bases not matched to a gene: 8. Here the CDR3 reads CASSRSGTSEYNEQFF. The CDR3 coding sequence is TGCGCCAGCAGCCGCTCTGGGACTAGCGAGTACAATGAGCAGTTCTTC.

The chain has TRBV30 and TRBJ1-1; unclear D gene. The germline CDR1 and CDR2 sequences are GTSNPN and SVGIG (reference sequence). CDR3 size: 12 residues. The ends were cut back, 4 bases at V and 3 bases at J, with 9 bases in the middle. The CDR3 protein is CAWTRGYTEAFF. The CDR3 region has the DNA TGTGCCTGGACCCGGGGTTACACTGAAGCTTTCTTT.

This chain uses TRBV4-2 with TRBJ2-2, with D tentatively TRBD2 (6 bases). The CDR3 is 18 amino acids. Trimming shortened V by 0 bases and J by 2 bases, and 16 bases separated the two germline ends. Germline assignment: CDR1 LGHNA and CDR2 YNFKEQ. CDR3 in DNA: TGTGCCAGCAGCCAAGATCGGTCGGGGCGGGGTAACACCGGGGAGCTGTTTTTT. Translating it yields CASSQDRSGRGNTGELFF.

This chain uses TRBV30 with TRBJ1-1; tentative D call: TRBD1 (5 bases). CDR3 length: 13 residues. V was trimmed by 3 bases and J by 1 base, leaving 9 bases between them. CDR1 and CDR2 (germline): GTSNPN, SVGIG (reference sequence). Written as DNA, the CDR3 is TGTGCCTGGAGACAAACAGGGAACACTGAAGCTTTCTTT. As protein: CAWRQTGNTEAFF.

The rearrangement joins TRBV6-6 to TRBJ2-7; TRBD1 matches at 7 bases. The CDR3 contains 15 residues. Germline CDR1 and CDR2: MNHNY and SVGAGI (reference sequence). The ends lost 1 base at V and 3 bases at J; junction bases unmatched: 6. The CDR3 DNA sequence: TGTGCCAGCAGTTACTTGTCGGGACAGAACTACGAGCAGTACTTC. Residues: CASSYLSGQNYEQYF.

The gene calls are TRBV9 and TRBJ2-7; D possibly corresponds to TRBD1 (6 bases). CDR1 is SGDLS, CDR2 YYNGEE, per germline. The CDR3 is made up of 14 amino acids. The V end lost 4 bases, the J end lost 9 bases, and 20 bases lay between the germline ends. CDR3 sequence reads: CASSPRQEPYTQYF. CDR3 DNA sequence: TGTGCCAGCAGCCCCAGACAGGAACCCTACACGCAGTACTTC.

This chain joins TRBV7-2 and TRBJ2-3, with 9 bases identical to TRBD2. Germline V gene lookup returns CDR1 SGHTA and CDR2 FQGNSA. The CDR3 extends over 16 amino acids. J lost 0 bases, V lost 2 bases, and 3 bases had no gene match. This chain's CDR3 is CASSLRLAASTDTQYF. CDR3 in DNA: TGTGCCAGCAGCTTAAGACTAGCGGCGAGCACAGATACGCAGTATTTT.

This chain uses TRBV19 with TRBJ1-1; TRBD1 matches 7 bases. The length of the CDR3 is 13 residues. CDR1 LNHDA and CDR2 SQIVND come from the germline V gene (reference sequence). Trimming cost V 10 bases and J 1 base; bases outside gene matches: 6. This CDR3 reads CATTDRANTEAFF. The CDR3 DNA reads as TGTGCCACCACTGACAGGGCGAACACTGAAGCTTTCTTT.

This chain uses TRBV10-1 with TRBJ2-3, with TRBD2 as a possible D gene (6 bases). Looked up from germline, CDR1 is WNHNN and CDR2 is SYGVQD (reference sequence). CDR3 length: 17 amino acids. The V end was cut by 0 bases, the J end by 2 bases, with 15 bases between. This chain's CDR3 is CASSESVGSGLTDTQYF. The CDR3 DNA reads as TGCGCCAGCAGTGAGTCAGTTGGTAGCGGACTCACAGATACGCAGTATTTT.

The chain carries TRBV19 and TRBJ2-2; possibly TRBD2 for D (6 bases). The CDR3 covers 13 residues. Trimming stripped 3 bases from V and 8 bases from J, with 10 bases between. Germline CDR1 is LNHDA and CDR2 is SQIVND (reference sequence). In DNA, the CDR3 is TGTGCCAGTAGTATGTTCCGGGGGGGGGAGCTGTTTTTT. This encodes CASSMFRGGELFF. Using reference TRBV19 and TRBJ2-2 for the parts outside the CDR3, the full variable domain is DGGITQSPKYLFRKEGQNVTLSCEQNLNHDAMYWYRQDPGQGLRLIYYSQIVNDFQKGDIAEGYSVSREKKESFPLTVTSAQKNPTAFYLCASSMFRGGELFFGEGSRLTVL.

The chain has TRBV11-1 and TRBJ2-1, with TRBD2 as a possible D gene (5 bases). There are 15 residues in the CDR3. Trimming left V 0 bases short and J 7 bases short, with 13 bases between. Germline assignment: CDR1 SGHAT and CDR2 FQDESV (reference sequence). The CDR3 loop reads CASSLAEAGRNEQFF. CDR3 bases: TGTGCCAGCAGCTTAGCGGAGGCCGGAAGGAATGAGCAGTTCTTC.

The rearrangement links TRBV7-9 to TRBJ1-5; D gene ambiguous. CDR1 is SEHNR and CDR2 is FQNEAQ in the germline V gene (reference sequence). V shed 4 bases and J shed 3 bases, with 10 bases lying between them. The CDR3 has 14 amino acids. This chain's CDR3 is CASSSGIPNQPQHF. CDR3 sequence (DNA): TGTGCCAGCAGCTCCGGGATCCCCAATCAGCCCCAGCATTTT. Full variable domain (outside the CDR3, taken from reference TRBV7-9 and TRBJ1-5): DTGVSQNPRHKITKRGQNVTFRCDPISEHNRLYWYRQTLGQGPEFLTYFQNEAQLEKSRLLSDRFSAERPKGSFSTLEIQRTEQGDSAMYLCASSSGIPNQPQHFGDGTRLSIL.

The V call is TRBV27, the J call TRBJ2-5, with 11 bases matching TRBD2. J lost 5 bases, V lost 6 bases, and 8 bases had no gene match. This CDR3 comprises 15 residues. Germline values: CDR1 MNHEY, CDR2 SMNVEV (reference sequence). In DNA form, the CDR3 reads TGTGCCAGCAGGACCACTAGCGGGAGTATCGAGACCCAGTACTTC. Amino acid sequence: CASRTTSGSIETQYF.

This chain links TRBV11-3 with TRBJ2-7; 9 bases line up with TRBD2. Per the germline V gene, CDR1 is SGHNT and CDR2 is YENEEA. V lost 5 bases to trimming and J lost 0 bases; unmatched junction nucleotides: 11. This CDR3 has 17 residues. CDR3 sequence: CASSLTSGGGSSYEQYF. DNA of the CDR3: TGTGCCAGCAGCCTGACTAGCGGAGGGGGGAGCTCCTACGAGCAGTACTTC.

The chain uses TRBV5-4 and TRBJ2-5, with D tentatively TRBD2 (5 bases). CDR1 is SGHNT and CDR2 is YYREEE in the germline V gene (reference sequence). The CDR3 is 15 residues long. V lost 4 bases to trimming and J lost 5 bases, with 18 bases between them. As DNA, the CDR3 is TGTGCCAGCAGCGTTGACCCCGGAGGATGGGAGACCCAGTACTTC. This gives the protein CASSVDPGGWETQYF.

The rearrangement uses TRBV30 and TRBJ2-2; D is possibly TRBD2 (6 bases). Germline V gene data show CDR1 as GTSNPN and CDR2 as SVGIG (reference sequence). V dropped 0 bases and J dropped 4 bases, with 9 bases sitting between them. This CDR3 has 14 amino acids. CDR3 region: CAWSVLGSTGELFF. CDR3 nucleotide sequence: TGTGCCTGGAGTGTACTCGGGAGCACCGGGGAGCTGTTTTTT. Drawing the rest from reference TRBV30 and TRBJ2-2, the complete variable domain is SQTIHQWPATLVQPVGSPLSLECTVEGTSNPNLYWYRQAAGRGLQLLFYSVGIGQISSEVPQNLSASRPQDRQFILSSKKLLLSDSGFYLCAWSVLGSTGELFFGEGSRLTVL.

The chain combines TRBV7-2 with TRBJ2-3, with a possible D match to TRBD2 (7 bases). This CDR3 comprises 15 residues. Trimming pared 6 bases from V and 8 bases from J, leaving 21 bases between. CDR1 is SGHTA and CDR2 is FQGNSA in the germline V gene. In DNA, the CDR3 is TGTGCCAGCAGAGGGGGGGCCCCGGTTCCTGGTACGCAGTATTTT. Amino acid sequence: CASRGGAPVPGTQYF.